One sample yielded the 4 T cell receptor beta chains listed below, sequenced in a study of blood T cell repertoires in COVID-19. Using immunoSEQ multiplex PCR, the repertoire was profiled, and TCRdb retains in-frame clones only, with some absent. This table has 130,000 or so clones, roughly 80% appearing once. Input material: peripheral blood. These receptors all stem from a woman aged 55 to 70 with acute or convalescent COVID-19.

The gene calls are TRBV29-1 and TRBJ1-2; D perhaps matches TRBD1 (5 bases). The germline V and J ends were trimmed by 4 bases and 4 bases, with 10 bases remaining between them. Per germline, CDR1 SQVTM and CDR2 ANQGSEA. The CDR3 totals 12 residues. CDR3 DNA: TGCAGCGTTGCCTGGGGGGGCTATGGCTACACCTTC. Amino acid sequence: CSVAWGGYGYTF.

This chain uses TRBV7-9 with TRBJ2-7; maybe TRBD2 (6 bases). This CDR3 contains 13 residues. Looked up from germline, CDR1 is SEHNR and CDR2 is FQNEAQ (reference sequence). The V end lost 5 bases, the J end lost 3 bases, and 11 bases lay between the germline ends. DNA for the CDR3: TGTGCCAGCAGCCCGACTAGTCACTACGAGCAGTACGTC. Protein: CASSPTSHYEQYV.

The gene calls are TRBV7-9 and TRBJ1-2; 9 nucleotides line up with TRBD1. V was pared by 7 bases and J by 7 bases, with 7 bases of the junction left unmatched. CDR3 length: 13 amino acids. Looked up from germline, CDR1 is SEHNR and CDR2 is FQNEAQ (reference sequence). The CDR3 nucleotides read TGTGCCAGCACCCGGACAGGGGATCGTGGCTACACCTTC. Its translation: CASTRTGDRGYTF.

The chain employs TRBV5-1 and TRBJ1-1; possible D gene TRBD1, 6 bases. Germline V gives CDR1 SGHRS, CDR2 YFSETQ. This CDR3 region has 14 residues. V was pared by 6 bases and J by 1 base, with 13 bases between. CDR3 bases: TGCGCCAGCAAGTCGGGACATCAGAACACTGAAGCTTTCTTT. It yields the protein CASKSGHQNTEAFF.